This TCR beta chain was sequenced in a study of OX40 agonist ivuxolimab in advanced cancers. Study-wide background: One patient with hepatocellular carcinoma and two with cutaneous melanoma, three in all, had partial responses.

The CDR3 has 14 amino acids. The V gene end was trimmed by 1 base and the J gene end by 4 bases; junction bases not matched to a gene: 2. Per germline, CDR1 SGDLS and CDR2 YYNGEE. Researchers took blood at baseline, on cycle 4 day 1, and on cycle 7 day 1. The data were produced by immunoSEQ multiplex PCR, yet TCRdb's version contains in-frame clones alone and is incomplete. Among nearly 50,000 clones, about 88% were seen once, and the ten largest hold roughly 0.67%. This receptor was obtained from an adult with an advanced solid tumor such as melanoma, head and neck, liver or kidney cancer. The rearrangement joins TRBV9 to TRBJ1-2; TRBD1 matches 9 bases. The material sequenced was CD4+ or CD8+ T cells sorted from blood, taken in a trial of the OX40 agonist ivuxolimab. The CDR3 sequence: CASSVSTGGYGYTF. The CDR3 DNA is TGTGCCAGCAGCGTATCGACAGGGGGCTATGGCTACACCTTC.